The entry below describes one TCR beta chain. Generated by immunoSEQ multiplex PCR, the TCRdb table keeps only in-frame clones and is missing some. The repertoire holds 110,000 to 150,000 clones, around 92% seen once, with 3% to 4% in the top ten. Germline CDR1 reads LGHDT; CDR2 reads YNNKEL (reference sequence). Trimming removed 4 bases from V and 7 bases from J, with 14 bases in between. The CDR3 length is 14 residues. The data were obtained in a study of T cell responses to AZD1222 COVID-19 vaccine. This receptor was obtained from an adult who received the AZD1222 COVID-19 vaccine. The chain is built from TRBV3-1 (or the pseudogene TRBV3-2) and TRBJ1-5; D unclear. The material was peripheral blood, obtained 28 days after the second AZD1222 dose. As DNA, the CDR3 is TGTGCCAGCAGCCCCCGCGATAGGTGGCAGCCCCAGCATTTT. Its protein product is CASSPRDRWQPQHF.